In its sample, the clone carrying this T cell receptor beta chain was seen a few times. Extraction and reverse transcription of RNA yielded cDNA as the sequencing template. The data were produced by immunoSEQ multiplex PCR, yet TCRdb's version contains in-frame clones alone and is incomplete. The table lists 150,000 to 250,000 clones, 50% to 60% of them singletons, with about 3.5% in the top ten. The treatment denotes: oral pan-JAK inhibitor, 5-10 mg twice daily. The data stem from a study of CD8+ T cells in alopecia areata. The sequencing here drew on CD4+ T cells sorted from blood, taken at week 4, from a patient treated with tofacitinib. The receptor's source is a human donor with alopecia areata.

The CDR3: CASSLSGGPLSPQHF. The CDR3 nucleotides are TGTGCCAGCAGTTTATCGGGGGGACCACTCTCGCCCCAGCATTTT. This chain connects TRBV27 to TRBJ1-5; weak D call: TRBD1 (5 bases). The V end was cut by 0 bases, the J end by 9 bases, with 15 bases between. CDR1 is MNHEY and CDR2 is SMNVEV in the germline V gene (reference sequence). CDR3 length: 15 amino acids.